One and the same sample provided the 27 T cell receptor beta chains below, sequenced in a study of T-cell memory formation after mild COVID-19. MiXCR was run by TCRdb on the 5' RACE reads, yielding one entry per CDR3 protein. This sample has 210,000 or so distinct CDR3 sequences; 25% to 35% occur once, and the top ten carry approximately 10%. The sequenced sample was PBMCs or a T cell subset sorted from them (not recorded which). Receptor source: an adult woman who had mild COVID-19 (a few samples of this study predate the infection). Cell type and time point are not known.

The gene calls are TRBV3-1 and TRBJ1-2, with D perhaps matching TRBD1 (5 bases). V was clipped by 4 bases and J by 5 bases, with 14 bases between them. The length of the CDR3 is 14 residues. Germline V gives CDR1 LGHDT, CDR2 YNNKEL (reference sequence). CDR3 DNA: TGTGCCAGCAGCCGCCCCGGTGGGGGATATGGCTACACCTTC. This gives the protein CASSRPGGGYGYTF.

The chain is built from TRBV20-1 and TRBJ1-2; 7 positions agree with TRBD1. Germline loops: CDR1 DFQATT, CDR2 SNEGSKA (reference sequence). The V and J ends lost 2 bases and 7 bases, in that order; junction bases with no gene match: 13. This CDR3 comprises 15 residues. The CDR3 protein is CSARPTDRVTSGYTF. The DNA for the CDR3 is TGCAGTGCTAGACCAACCGACAGGGTGACAAGTGGCTACACCTTC.

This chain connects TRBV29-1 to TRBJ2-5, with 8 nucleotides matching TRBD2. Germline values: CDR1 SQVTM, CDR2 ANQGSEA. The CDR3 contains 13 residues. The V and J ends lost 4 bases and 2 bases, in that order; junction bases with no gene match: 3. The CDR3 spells CSVAGGRQETQYF. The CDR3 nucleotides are TGCAGCGTTGCGGGAGGGCGGCAAGAGACCCAGTACTTC.

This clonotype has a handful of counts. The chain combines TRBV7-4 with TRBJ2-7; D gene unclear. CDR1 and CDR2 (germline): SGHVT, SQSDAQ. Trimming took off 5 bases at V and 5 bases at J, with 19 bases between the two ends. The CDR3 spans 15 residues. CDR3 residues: CASSPPYGPRDEQYF. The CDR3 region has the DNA TGTGCCAGCAGCCCCCCGTATGGGCCCCGCGACGAGCAGTACTTC.

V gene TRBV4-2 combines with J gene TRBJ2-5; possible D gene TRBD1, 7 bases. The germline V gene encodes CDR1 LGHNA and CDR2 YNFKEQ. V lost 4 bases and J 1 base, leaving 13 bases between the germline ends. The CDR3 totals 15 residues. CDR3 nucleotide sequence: TGTGCCAGCAGCCCGCGGGACAGCGCCCAAGAGACCCAGTACTTC. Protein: CASSPRDSAQETQYF.

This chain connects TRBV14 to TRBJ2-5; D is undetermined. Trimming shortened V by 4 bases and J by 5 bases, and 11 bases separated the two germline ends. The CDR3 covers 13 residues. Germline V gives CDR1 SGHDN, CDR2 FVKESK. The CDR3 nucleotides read TGTGCCAGCAGCCGGGATCGTCATGAGACCCAGTACTTC. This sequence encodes CASSRDRHETQYF.

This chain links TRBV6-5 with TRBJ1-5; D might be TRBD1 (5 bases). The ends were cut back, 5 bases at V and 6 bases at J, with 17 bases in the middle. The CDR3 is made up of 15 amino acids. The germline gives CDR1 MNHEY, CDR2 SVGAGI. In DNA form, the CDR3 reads TGTGCCAGCAGTGACGGGACCCCTCCCCGTCAGCCCCAGCATTTT. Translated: CASSDGTPPRQPQHF.

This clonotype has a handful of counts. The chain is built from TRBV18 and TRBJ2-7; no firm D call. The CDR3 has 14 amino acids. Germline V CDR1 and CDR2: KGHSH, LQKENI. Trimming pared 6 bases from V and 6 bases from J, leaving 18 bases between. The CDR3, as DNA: TGTGCCAGCTCCACCACGGTCCGGCAGGCCGAGCAGTACTTC. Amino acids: CASSTTVRQAEQYF. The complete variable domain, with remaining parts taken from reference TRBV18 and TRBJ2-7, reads NAGVMQNPRHLVRRRGQEARLRCSPMKGHSHVYWYRQLPEEGLKFMVYLQKENIIDESGMPKERFSAEFPKEGPSILRIQQVVRGDSAAYFCASSTTVRQAEQYFGPGTRLTVT.

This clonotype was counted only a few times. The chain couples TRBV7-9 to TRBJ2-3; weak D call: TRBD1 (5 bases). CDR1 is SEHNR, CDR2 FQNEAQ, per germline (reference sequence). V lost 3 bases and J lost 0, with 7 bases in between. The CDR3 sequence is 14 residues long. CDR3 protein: CASSFRTSTDTQYF. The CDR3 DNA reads TGTGCCAGCAGCTTCCGGACAAGCACAGATACGCAGTATTTT.

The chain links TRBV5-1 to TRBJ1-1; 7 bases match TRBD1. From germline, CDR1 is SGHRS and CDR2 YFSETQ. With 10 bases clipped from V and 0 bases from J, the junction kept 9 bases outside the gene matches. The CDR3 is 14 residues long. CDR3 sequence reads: CASTGQALNTEAFF. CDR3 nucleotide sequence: TGCGCCTCCACCGGACAGGCTTTGAACACTGAAGCTTTCTTT.

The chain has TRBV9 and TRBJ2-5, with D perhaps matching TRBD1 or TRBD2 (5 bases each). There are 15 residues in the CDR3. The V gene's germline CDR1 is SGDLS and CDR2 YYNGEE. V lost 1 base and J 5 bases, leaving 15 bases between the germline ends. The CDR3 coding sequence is TGTGCCAGCAGCGTAACCCCGGGACCTCGGGAGACCCAGTACTTC. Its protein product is CASSVTPGPRETQYF.

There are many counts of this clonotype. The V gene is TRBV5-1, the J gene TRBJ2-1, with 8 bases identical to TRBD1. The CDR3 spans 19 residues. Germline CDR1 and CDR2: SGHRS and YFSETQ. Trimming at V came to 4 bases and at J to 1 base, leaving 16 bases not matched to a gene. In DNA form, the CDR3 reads TGCGCCAGCAGCGCTGGACAGGGTATCGGGTTCATGTCCTACAATGAGCAGTTCTTC. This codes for CASSAGQGIGFMSYNEQFF.

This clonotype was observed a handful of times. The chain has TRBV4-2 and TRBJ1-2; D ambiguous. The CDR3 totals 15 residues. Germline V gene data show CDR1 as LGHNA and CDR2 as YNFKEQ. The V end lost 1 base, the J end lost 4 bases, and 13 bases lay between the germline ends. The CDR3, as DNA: TGTGCCAGCAGCCAAGGCCCGGACGGGAGCTATGGCTACACCTTC. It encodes CASSQGPDGSYGYTF.

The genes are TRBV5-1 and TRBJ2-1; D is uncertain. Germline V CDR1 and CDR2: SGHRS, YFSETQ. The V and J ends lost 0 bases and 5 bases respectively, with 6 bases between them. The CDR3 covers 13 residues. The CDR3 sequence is CASSLVLDNEQFF. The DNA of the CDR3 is TGCGCCAGCAGCTTGGTGCTGGACAATGAGCAGTTCTTC.

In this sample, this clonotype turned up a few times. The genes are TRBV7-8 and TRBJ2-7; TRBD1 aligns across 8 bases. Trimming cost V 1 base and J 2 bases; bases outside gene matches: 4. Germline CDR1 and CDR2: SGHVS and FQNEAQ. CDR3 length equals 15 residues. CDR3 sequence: CASSLVRDRTYEQYF. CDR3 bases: TGTGCCAGCAGCTTAGTCCGGGACAGGACCTACGAGCAGTACTTC.

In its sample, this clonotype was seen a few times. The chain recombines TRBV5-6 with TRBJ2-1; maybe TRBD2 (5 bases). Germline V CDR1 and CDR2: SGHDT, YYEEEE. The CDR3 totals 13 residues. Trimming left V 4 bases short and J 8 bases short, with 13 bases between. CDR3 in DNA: TGTGCCAGCAGCGCCCGGGTGGAGGATGAGCAGTTCTTC. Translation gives CASSARVEDEQFF. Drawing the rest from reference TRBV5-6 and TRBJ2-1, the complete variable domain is DAGVTQSPTHLIKTRGQQVTLRCSPKSGHDTVSWYQQALGQGPQFIFQYYEEEERQRGNFPDRFSGHQFPNYSSELNVNALLLGDSALYLCASSARVEDEQFFGPGTRLTVL.

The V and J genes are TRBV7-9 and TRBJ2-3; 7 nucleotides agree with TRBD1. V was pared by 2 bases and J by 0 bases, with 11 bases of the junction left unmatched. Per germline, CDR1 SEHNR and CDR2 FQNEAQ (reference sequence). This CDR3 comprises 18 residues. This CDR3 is CASSLNRWDSDSTDTQYF. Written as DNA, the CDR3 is TGTGCCAGCAGCTTAAATCGGTGGGACAGCGACAGCACAGATACGCAGTATTTT.

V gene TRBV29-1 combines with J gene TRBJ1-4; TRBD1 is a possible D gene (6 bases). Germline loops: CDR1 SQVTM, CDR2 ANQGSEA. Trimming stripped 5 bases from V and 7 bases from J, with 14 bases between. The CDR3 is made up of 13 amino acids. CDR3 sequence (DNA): TGCAGCGTTCAACGGACAGCGAGTGAAAAACTGTTTTTT. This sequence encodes CSVQRTASEKLFF.

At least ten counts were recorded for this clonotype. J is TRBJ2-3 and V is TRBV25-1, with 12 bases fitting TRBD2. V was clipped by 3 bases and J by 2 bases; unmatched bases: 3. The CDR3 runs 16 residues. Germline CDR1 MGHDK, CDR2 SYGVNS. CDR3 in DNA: TGTGCCAGCAGTGAGCGGACTAGCGGGAACACAGATACGCAGTATTTT. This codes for CASSERTSGNTDTQYF.

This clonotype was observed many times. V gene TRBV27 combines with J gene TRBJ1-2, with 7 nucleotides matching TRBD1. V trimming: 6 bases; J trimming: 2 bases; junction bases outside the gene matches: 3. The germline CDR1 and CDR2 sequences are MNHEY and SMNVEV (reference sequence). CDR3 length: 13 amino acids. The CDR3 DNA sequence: TGTGCCAGCAGCCTACAGGGGAACTATGGCTACACCTTC. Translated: CASSLQGNYGYTF.

CDR3 nucleotide sequence: TGTGCCAGCAGTTACTCGGGTCCGCACAATGAGCAGTTCTTC. It codes for CASSYSGPHNEQFF. The chain links TRBV6-2 or TRBV6-3 to TRBJ2-1; unclear D gene. Germline V gene sequence: CDR1 MNHEY, CDR2 SVGEGT. V was trimmed by 0 bases and J by 5 bases, leaving 8 bases between them. The CDR3 totals 14 residues.

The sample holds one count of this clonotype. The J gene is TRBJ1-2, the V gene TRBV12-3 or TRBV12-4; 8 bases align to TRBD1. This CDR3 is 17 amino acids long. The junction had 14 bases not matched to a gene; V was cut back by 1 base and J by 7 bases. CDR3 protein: CASSLVGTGKVLGGYTF. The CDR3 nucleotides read TGTGCCAGCAGTTTAGTCGGGACAGGAAAAGTACTGGGTGGCTACACCTTC.

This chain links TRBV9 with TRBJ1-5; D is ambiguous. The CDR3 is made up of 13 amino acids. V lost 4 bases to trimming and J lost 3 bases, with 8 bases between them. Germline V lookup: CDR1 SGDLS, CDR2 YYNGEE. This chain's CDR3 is CASSPDTNQPQHF. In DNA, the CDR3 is TGTGCCAGCAGCCCCGACACCAATCAGCCCCAGCATTTT.

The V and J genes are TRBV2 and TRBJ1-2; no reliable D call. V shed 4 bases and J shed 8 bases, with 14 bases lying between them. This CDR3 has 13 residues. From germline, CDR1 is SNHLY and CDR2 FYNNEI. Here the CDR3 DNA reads TGTGCCAGCAGTGGGGTAGGGAGAGAAGGCTACACCTTC. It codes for CASSGVGREGYTF.

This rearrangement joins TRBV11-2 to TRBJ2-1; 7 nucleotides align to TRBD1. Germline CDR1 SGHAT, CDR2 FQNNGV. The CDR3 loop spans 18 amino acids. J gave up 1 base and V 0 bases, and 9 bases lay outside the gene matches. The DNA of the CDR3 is TGTGCCAGCAGCTTAGATACCAGGGGGAGTGTGTCCTACAATGAGCAGTTCTTC. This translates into CASSLDTRGSVSYNEQFF.

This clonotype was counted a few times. CDR3 loop: CASRDGHEQFF. CDR3 nucleotide sequence: TGTGCCAGCAGGGATGGACACGAGCAGTTCTTC. This rearrangement joins TRBV6-5 to TRBJ2-1; TRBD1 might be the D (5 bases). The ends were cut back, 6 bases at V and 10 bases at J, with 10 bases in the middle. The germline CDR1 and CDR2 sequences are MNHEY and SVGAGI. This CDR3 has 11 amino acids.

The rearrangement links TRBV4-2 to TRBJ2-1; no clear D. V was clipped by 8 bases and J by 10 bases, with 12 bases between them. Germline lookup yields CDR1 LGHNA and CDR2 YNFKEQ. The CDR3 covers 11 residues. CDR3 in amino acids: CASQYEKEQFF. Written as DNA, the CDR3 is TGTGCCAGCCAGTATGAGAAAGAGCAGTTCTTC.